A single sample gave rise to the 3 T cell receptor beta chains below, sequenced in a study of CD8 T cells in Susac syndrome. A quantity of roughly 0.5 to 1 ug RNA underwent reverse transcription using random hexamers. TCRdb reprocessed the immunoSEQ multiplex PCR reads with MiXCR, giving one entry per CDR3 protein. The data contain under 350,000 distinct CDR3 sequences, about 90% of them singletons. Sequenced: CD4+ T cells from PBMCs. The receptors stem from a human donor with multiple sclerosis.

V and J are TRBV6-6 and TRBJ2-2; 8 positions match TRBD1. This CDR3 has 15 residues. The trim removed 5 bases at V and 5 bases at J, leaving 7 bases unmatched. Per the germline V gene, CDR1 is MNHNY and CDR2 is SVGAGI (reference sequence). The CDR3 protein is CASSTRTGRTGELFF. DNA for the CDR3: TGTGCCAGCAGTACCCGGACAGGGCGAACCGGGGAGCTGTTTTTT.

The rearrangement uses TRBV4-1 and TRBJ1-1; unclear D gene. In germline, CDR1 is MGHRA, CDR2 YSYEKL. The CDR3 extends over 16 amino acids. Between the trimmed V and J ends, which lost 5 bases and 0 bases, there was a span of 16 bases. The CDR3 bases are TGCGCCAGCAGCGGTGTAGGGTTCCTCATGAACACTGAAGCTTTCTTT. Translation gives CASSGVGFLMNTEAFF.

This chain links TRBV5-1 with TRBJ2-7; maybe TRBD1 (5 bases). V lost 0 bases, J lost 0 bases, and 10 bases lay in between. The CDR3 runs 15 residues. CDR1 is SGHRS and CDR2 is YFSETQ in the germline V gene. This chain's CDR3 is CASSLGHRNSYEQYF. The DNA of the CDR3 is TGCGCCAGCAGCTTGGGCCACAGGAACTCCTACGAGCAGTACTTC.